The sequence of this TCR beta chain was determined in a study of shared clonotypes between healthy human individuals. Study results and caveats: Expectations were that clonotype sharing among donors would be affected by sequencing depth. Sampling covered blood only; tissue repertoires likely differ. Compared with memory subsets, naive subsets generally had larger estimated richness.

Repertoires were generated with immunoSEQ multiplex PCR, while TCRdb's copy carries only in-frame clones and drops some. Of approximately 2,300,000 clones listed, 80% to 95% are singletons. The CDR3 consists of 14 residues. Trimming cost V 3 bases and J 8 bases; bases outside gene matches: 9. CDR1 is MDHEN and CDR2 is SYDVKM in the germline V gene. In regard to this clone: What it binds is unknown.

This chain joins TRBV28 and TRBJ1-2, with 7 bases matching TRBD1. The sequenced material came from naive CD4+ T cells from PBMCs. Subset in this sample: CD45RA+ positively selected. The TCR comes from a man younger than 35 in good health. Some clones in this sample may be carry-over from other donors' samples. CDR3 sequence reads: CASSLVDRVEGYTF. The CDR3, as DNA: TGTGCCAGCAGTTTGGTCGACAGGGTGGAAGGCTACACCTTC.